The following is a T cell receptor (beta chain) sequence with its context. This clonotype has more than one count but fewer than ten. No cognate antigen has been identified for it. No base quality values were provided; no much bigger clone lies one nucleotide off. This sample is drawn from a study of T cells in Graves' hyperthyroidism and ophthalmopathy (dated by TCRdb to about 2019). General notes on the study: Peripheral blood samples were taken at the time of initial diagnosis, prior to any treatment. To identify distinguishing TCR V-J signatures, a discovery cohort of 100 patients was used, comprising under 45 with Graves' ophthalmopathy and 57 with stable Graves' hyperthyroidism. Prospective prediction of ophthalmopathy was tested in an independent validation cohort of fewer than 20 hyperthyroidism patients and roughly 16 patients who later progressed to ophthalmopathy. The roughly 100 discovery patients were randomly split 7:3 into training and test sets. In addition, the study compared T-cell repertoires in thyroid tissue and in blood from five or six Graves' hyperthyroidism patients. Following sampling, methimazole starting at 30 mg daily was given to hyperthyroidism patients, and high-dose intravenous methylprednisolone was given to ophthalmopathy patients. According to the paper, TCR Vbeta CDR3 sequencing was carried out on some 130 peripheral blood samples, which came from 40 to 45 ophthalmopathy, around 75 hyperthyroidism and approximately 17 progressor patients.

Stable Graves' hyperthyroidism was defined as the absence of progression to ophthalmopathy over 18 months of follow-up. Hyperthyroidism patients were newly diagnosed, with disease duration under 2 months, and aged 18 to 65 years. The study excluded patients with uncontrolled infections, other autoimmune diseases, pregnancy or lactation. Diagnoses relied on clinical symptoms, serum thyroxine and TRAb, thyroid ultrasound and orbital computed tomography. Ficoll-Paque density gradient centrifugation was used to isolate PBMCs from under 11 ml of fresh peripheral blood. Trizol reagent was used to extract total RNA, and RNA quality was then checked on an Agilent 2100 Bioanalyzer. The TCR beta CDR3 regions were amplified from the RNA transcripts. The TCR CDR3 was subjected to a first round of RT-PCR using the HTBI primer set and the Qiagen OneStep RT-PCR kit. Libraries were constructed in a second round of multiplex PCR, after which size selection and purification were carried out. The libraries were sequenced on an Illumina HiSeq2000 using paired-end 100 bp reads. In the original analysis: Raw data were processed with SOAPnuke, discarding reads with adapters, uncalled bases, mean Phred below 15, or no exact constant-primer or identifier match. COPE v1.2.5 was used to merge high-quality paired reads, and clonotypes were defined as unique nucleotide sequences. MiTCR v1.1 was used to align clonotypes to the IMGT TRBV, TRBD and TRBJ reference segments. The analysis was restricted to V-J combinations with a frequency above 0.0001, which together covered 98% to 99.2% of the repertoires. A TCS score was defined as the ratio between F50 (clonal expansion) and ExV (chaos), using BLOSUM62-based TCRdist between CDR3 peptides within each V-J. Welch's t-statistics and random forest reduced 514 V-J features to some 14, which were used in a naive Bayes classifier (R e1071). The raw public reads went through TCRdb reprocessing: fastp at Q25, MiXCR clone calling, in-frame beta chains kept. Identical CDR3 proteins give one entry, which carries the most common genes and DNA. TCRdb, rather than the study authors, made the V and J calls. In this sample the table shows 350,000 or so distinct CDR3 sequences, 15% to 20% of which occur a single time. The ten largest clones add up to 45% to 55% of the sample.

General conclusions and limits of the study: In validation, the model predicted progression to ophthalmopathy a median of about 6 months before onset, with over 55% sensitivity and roughly 73% specificity. Blood samples also contained most of the expanded thyroid clonotypes (frequency above 0.001), which suggests that blood repertoires may reflect thyroid immune responses. No statistical method was used to set the sample size in advance, and investigators knew the group allocation. In cross-validation, a model built on a 13 V-J signature told ophthalmopathy apart from stable hyperthyroidism with over 85% sensitivity and around 81% specificity, and in testing the same model reached 80%/75%.

The TCR was taken from a woman aged 50 to 65 with Graves' hyperthyroidism. Sequenced material: blood.

The DNA sequence reads TGCAGTGCCTATGGACAGAAAGAGACCCAGTACTTC. Its protein is CSAYGQKETQYF. The sequence links TRBV20-1 to TRBJ2-5, and possibly TRBD1, on 6 matching bases. The CDR3, cysteine through phenylalanine, is 12 amino acids long. Just the 36-base CDR3 DNA is kept, in frame starting at base 1. V gives up 6 bases and J gives up 3 bases, and the segment between their germline ends measures 11 bases. As encoded in the germline V gene (reference sequence), CDR1 is DFQATT while CDR2 is SNEGSKA.